Below, 3 T cell receptor beta chains from the same sample are listed, as sequenced in a study of synovial regulatory T cells in juvenile arthritis. Data came from immunoSEQ multiplex PCR; TCRdb stores just in-frame clones and leaves some out. The sample data list roughly 2,200 clones. Matched peripheral blood accompanied the synovial fluid taken from each patient with active arthritis. Sequenced material: Treg cells from the synovium. These receptors all come from a donor aged 2-30 years with juvenile idiopathic arthritis.

This clone is identified as medium-sized (0.01 to 0.1%) from frequency. This chain joins TRBV6-5 and TRBJ2-7; TCRdb selects TRBD1, and the lack of DNA leaves this call unchecked. The CDR3 is 14 amino acids. Only the protein sequence is given. CDR1 is MNHEY and CDR2 is SVGAGI in the germline V gene. This chain's CDR3 is CASSYFNSIDEQYF.

Judged by frequency, this clone is medium-sized. The chain links TRBV4-2 to TRBJ2-7; TCRdb designates TRBD2, a call that cannot be tested without DNA. The germline V gene encodes CDR1 LGHNA and CDR2 YNFKEQ. This CDR3 contains 18 residues. No DNA is recorded. The CDR3 region is CASSQDGTASGGMYEQYF.

By frequency, this clone is medium-sized. The chain carries TRBV29-1 and TRBJ1-2; TCRdb proposes TRBD1, but this gene call is untestable without DNA. This CDR3 is built from 13 residues. No DNA is listed. Germline lookup yields CDR1 SQVTM and CDR2 ANQGSEA. The CDR3 reads CSVNPGTVYGYTF. Full variable domain (rest looked up from reference TRBV29-1 and TRBJ1-2): SAVISQKPSRDICQRGTSLTIQCQVDSQVTMMFWYRQQPGQSLTLIATANQGSEATYESGFVIDKFPISRPNLTFSTLTVSNMSPEDSSIYLCSVNPGTVYGYTFGSGTRLTVV.